These T cell receptor beta chains were read from a single sample in a study of cytomegalovirus exposure and HLA in healthy donors. Sequencing was performed with immunoSEQ multiplex PCR; in TCRdb, only in-frame clones are kept and a portion is missing. This table holds roughly 100,000 clones, around 83% found once. Sequenced sample: PBMCs. Receptors were obtained from a man in his thirties or forties in good health and CMV-seronegative. CDR3s include the opening cysteine and the closing phenylalanine or tryptophan. The order of the fields is V gene, D gene, clone size, J gene, CDR3 protein, CDR3 DNA. A D gene is named only where the DNA matches it firmly. Clone size is not always given. Where it is, it says once, few, many or a class for expanded clones.

V gene: TRBV18; D gene: -; clone size: -; J gene: TRBJ2-2; CDR3 protein: CASSPQSLADTGELFF; CDR3 DNA: TGTGCCAGCTCACCTCAAAGCCTAGCCGACACCGGGGAGCTGTTTTTT
V gene: TRBV6-4; D gene: -; clone size: -; J gene: TRBJ1-5; CDR3 protein: CASSLNAGYNQPQHF; CDR3 DNA: TGTGCCAGCAGTTTGAACGCGGGCTACAATCAGCCCCAGCATTTT
V gene: TRBV13; D gene: TRBD2; clone size: -; J gene: TRBJ2-3; CDR3 protein: CASSSMVPGLAATDTQYF; CDR3 DNA: TGTGCCAGCAGCTCCATGGTACCGGGACTAGCGGCCACAGATACGCAGTATTTT
V gene: TRBV6-5; D gene: TRBD2; clone size: -; J gene: TRBJ2-7; CDR3 protein: CASSSPGGNEQYF; CDR3 DNA: TGTGCCAGCAGTTCTCCCGGGGGGAACGAGCAGTACTTC
V gene: TRBV4-3; D gene: TRBD2; clone size: -; J gene: TRBJ2-3; CDR3 protein: CASSSILAGEDTQYF; CDR3 DNA: TGCGCCAGCAGCTCTATCCTAGCGGGAGAAGATACGCAGTATTTT
V gene: TRBV5-6; D gene: -; clone size: few; J gene: TRBJ2-1; CDR3 protein: CASSLDDDMYNEQFF; CDR3 DNA: TGTGCCAGCAGCTTGGACGATGACATGTACAATGAGCAGTTCTTC
V gene: TRBV30; D gene: TRBD2; clone size: -; J gene: TRBJ2-7; CDR3 protein: CAWHPPGGRYEQYF; CDR3 DNA: TGTGCCTGGCACCCCCCGGGAGGCCGGTACGAGCAGTACTTC
V gene: TRBV27; D gene: TRBD2; clone size: -; J gene: TRBJ2-2; CDR3 protein: CASRVAGTGFAGELFF; CDR3 DNA: TGTGCCAGCAGAGTAGCGGGAACTGGGTTCGCCGGGGAGCTGTTTTTT
V gene: TRBV29-1; D gene: TRBD1; clone size: -; J gene: TRBJ2-1; CDR3 protein: CSAQGGTGSYNEQFF; CDR3 DNA: TGCAGCGCCCAGGGGGGGACAGGGTCCTACAATGAGCAGTTCTTC
V gene: TRBV2; D gene: TRBD1; clone size: -; J gene: TRBJ1-5; CDR3 protein: CASTDRAVEPQHF; CDR3 DNA: TGTGCCAGCACGGACAGGGCGGTTGAGCCCCAGCATTTT
V gene: TRBV28; D gene: -; clone size: -; J gene: TRBJ1-5; CDR3 protein: CASSSLTGLNQPQHF; CDR3 DNA: TGTGCCAGCAGTTCGTTGACAGGACTCAATCAGCCCCAGCATTTT
V gene: TRBV9; D gene: TRBD2; clone size: -; J gene: TRBJ2-7; CDR3 protein: CASSVAPSGGSYEQYF; CDR3 DNA: TGTGCCAGCAGCGTAGCGCCTAGCGGGGGGTCCTACGAGCAGTACTTC
V gene: TRBV7-9; D gene: TRBD1; clone size: -; J gene: TRBJ1-2; CDR3 protein: CASSLRDRFSYGYTF; CDR3 DNA: TGTGCCAGCAGCTTACGGGACAGATTTAGCTATGGCTACACCTTC
V gene: TRBV27; D gene: TRBD2; clone size: -; J gene: TRBJ2-7; CDR3 protein: CASRTSGISARGEQYF; CDR3 DNA: TGTGCCAGCAGGACTAGCGGGATCTCCGCCCGAGGGGAGCAGTACTTC
V gene: TRBV19; D gene: TRBD1; clone size: -; J gene: TRBJ2-2; CDR3 protein: CASSIQGVPGELFF; CDR3 DNA: TGTGCCAGTAGTATTCAGGGGGTTCCCGGGGAGCTGTTTTTT
V gene: TRBV5-1; D gene: -; clone size: -; J gene: TRBJ1-5; CDR3 protein: CASSLAGQGQPQHF; CDR3 DNA: TGCGCCAGCAGCTTGGCTGGGCAGGGGCAGCCCCAGCATTTT
V gene: TRBV5-6; D gene: -; clone size: -; J gene: TRBJ1-1; CDR3 protein: CASSLGAAGDTEAFF; CDR3 DNA: TGTGCCAGCAGCTTGGGGGCAGCAGGGGACACTGAAGCTTTCTTT
V gene: TRBV30; D gene: -; clone size: -; J gene: TRBJ1-2; CDR3 protein: CAWSRGNLYGYTF; CDR3 DNA: TGTGCCTGGAGTCGGGGGAACCTCTATGGCTACACCTTC
V gene: TRBV28; D gene: TRBD2; clone size: -; J gene: TRBJ2-3; CDR3 protein: CASSPPTSGSGTDTQYF; CDR3 DNA: TGTGCCAGCAGTCCCCCGACTAGCGGGAGCGGCACAGATACGCAGTATTTT
V gene: TRBV6-1; D gene: -; clone size: -; J gene: TRBJ2-5; CDR3 protein: CAIRFSGKETQYF; CDR3 DNA: TGTGCCATCCGCTTTAGCGGTAAAGAGACCCAGTACTTC
V gene: TRBV21-1; D gene: -; clone size: -; J gene: TRBJ2-2; CDR3 protein: CASSYRAGPGELFF; CDR3 DNA: TGTGCCAGCAGCTACCGGGCGGGTCCCGGGGAGCTGTTTTTT
V gene: TRBV29-1; D gene: TRBD1; clone size: -; J gene: TRBJ1-5; CDR3 protein: CSVSTGGAGNQPQHF; CDR3 DNA: TGCAGCGTTTCTACAGGGGGCGCGGGCAATCAGCCCCAGCATTTT
V gene: TRBV2; D gene: -; clone size: -; J gene: TRBJ2-7; CDR3 protein: CASSESGGPYEQYF; CDR3 DNA: TGTGCCAGCAGTGAATCCGGGGGACCCTACGAGCAGTACTTC
V gene: TRBV5-1; D gene: TRBD2; clone size: -; J gene: TRBJ2-1; CDR3 protein: CASSLRGLAGGLYNEQFF; CDR3 DNA: TGCGCCAGCAGCTTGCGAGGACTAGCGGGGGGACTTTACAATGAGCAGTTCTTC
V gene: TRBV2; D gene: -; clone size: -; J gene: TRBJ2-2; CDR3 protein: CASTKQGSNTGELFF; CDR3 DNA: TGTGCCAGCACCAAACAGGGTAGTAACACCGGGGAGCTGTTTTTT
V gene: TRBV6-1; D gene: -; clone size: -; J gene: TRBJ2-3; CDR3 protein: CASSEPGVDSGTQYF; CDR3 DNA: TGTGCCAGCAGTGAACCTGGCGTAGACAGTGGTACGCAGTATTTT
V gene: TRBV5-4; D gene: -; clone size: once; J gene: TRBJ2-2; CDR3 protein: CASSPPAVANTGELFF; CDR3 DNA: TGTGCCAGCAGTCCTCCCGCGGTAGCGAACACCGGGGAGCTGTTTTTT
V gene: TRBV7-9; D gene: -; clone size: -; J gene: TRBJ2-2; CDR3 protein: CASSYGTPNTGELFF; CDR3 DNA: TGTGCCAGCAGCTACGGGACACCGAACACCGGGGAGCTGTTTTTT
V gene: TRBV5-4; D gene: -; clone size: -; J gene: TRBJ1-4; CDR3 protein: CASSPGKGSRYEKLFF; CDR3 DNA: TGTGCCAGCAGCCCCGGCAAGGGGTCCCGATATGAAAAACTGTTTTTT
V gene: TRBV9; D gene: -; clone size: -; J gene: TRBJ1-3; CDR3 protein: CASSVAGNSGNTIYF; CDR3 DNA: TGTGCCAGCAGCGTAGCAGGGAACTCTGGAAACACCATATATTTT
V gene: TRBV9; D gene: TRBD2; clone size: -; J gene: TRBJ2-1; CDR3 protein: CASSVVLLAGGPSSYNEQFF; CDR3 DNA: TGTGCCAGCAGCGTAGTTCTACTAGCGGGAGGGCCGAGCTCCTACAATGAGCAGTTCTTC
V gene: TRBV5-1; D gene: -; clone size: -; J gene: TRBJ2-5; CDR3 protein: CASSLGQETQYF; CDR3 DNA: TGCGCCAGCAGCTTGGGACAGGAGACCCAGTACTTC
V gene: TRBV21-1; D gene: -; clone size: -; J gene: TRBJ1-2; CDR3 protein: CASSIWEGFFDYGYTF; CDR3 DNA: TGTGCCAGCAGCATTTGGGAGGGGTTTTTTGACTATGGCTACACCTTC
V gene: TRBV7-3; D gene: TRBD2; clone size: -; J gene: TRBJ2-1; CDR3 protein: CASSSVGTSGGNEQFF; CDR3 DNA: TGTGCCAGCAGTTCCGTAGGGACTAGCGGGGGGAATGAGCAGTTCTTC
V gene: TRBV5-6; D gene: -; clone size: -; J gene: TRBJ2-7; CDR3 protein: CASSFMGTLTYEQYF; CDR3 DNA: TGTGCCAGCAGCTTTATGGGGACACTTACCTACGAGCAGTACTTC
V gene: TRBV10-3; D gene: TRBD2; clone size: -; J gene: TRBJ2-3; CDR3 protein: CAISEGLGGTSGNYRTDTQYF; CDR3 DNA: TGTGCCATCAGTGAAGGATTAGGCGGGACTAGCGGGAACTACCGCACAGATACGCAGTATTTT
V gene: TRBV13; D gene: TRBD2; clone size: -; J gene: TRBJ2-3; CDR3 protein: CASSSLAGGTDTQYF; CDR3 DNA: TGTGCCAGCAGCTCCCTAGCGGGGGGCACAGATACGCAGTATTTT
V gene: TRBV28; D gene: -; clone size: -; J gene: TRBJ1-5; CDR3 protein: CASSLWTRWATSNQPQHF; CDR3 DNA: TGTGCCAGCAGTTTATGGACCCGGTGGGCCACTAGCAATCAGCCCCAGCATTTT
V gene: TRBV13; D gene: TRBD2; clone size: -; J gene: TRBJ2-7; CDR3 protein: CASSRLTSAGYEQYF; CDR3 DNA: TGTGCCAGCAGCCGCCTGACTAGCGCCGGCTACGAGCAGTACTTC
V gene: TRBV4-1; D gene: -; clone size: -; J gene: TRBJ2-7; CDR3 protein: CASSQALEGGYEQYF; CDR3 DNA: TGCGCCAGCAGCCAGGCTTTAGAGGGAGGATACGAGCAGTACTTC
V gene: TRBV4-3; D gene: -; clone size: -; J gene: TRBJ1-1; CDR3 protein: CASSQLSVGAYTEAFF; CDR3 DNA: TGCGCCAGCAGCCAACTTTCGGTAGGGGCATACACTGAAGCTTTCTTT
V gene: TRBV6-5; D gene: -; clone size: -; J gene: TRBJ2-2; CDR3 protein: CASSRDTHTGELFF; CDR3 DNA: TGTGCCAGCAGCCGGGACACGCACACCGGGGAGCTGTTTTTT
V gene: TRBV7-8; D gene: -; clone size: -; J gene: TRBJ1-1; CDR3 protein: CASSLGEAEAFF; CDR3 DNA: TGTGCCAGCAGCTTAGGAGAAGCTGAAGCTTTCTTT
V gene: TRBV19; D gene: TRBD1; clone size: -; J gene: TRBJ1-1; CDR3 protein: CASIGTGPLDAVGIRTAFF; CDR3 DNA: TGTGCCAGTATTGGGACAGGGCCACTCGACGCAGTAGGGATTAGGACGGCTTTCTTT
V gene: TRBV19; D gene: -; clone size: once; J gene: TRBJ2-3; CDR3 protein: CASSIKRWTDTQYF; CDR3 DNA: TGTGCCAGTAGTATAAAGAGGTGGACAGATACGCAGTATTTT
V gene: TRBV30; D gene: -; clone size: -; J gene: TRBJ1-1; CDR3 protein: CAWSVTIGNTEAFF; CDR3 DNA: TGTGCCTGGAGTGTAACGATCGGGAACACTGAAGCTTTCTTT
V gene: TRBV6-6; D gene: -; clone size: -; J gene: TRBJ2-2; CDR3 protein: CASSYRGLGGELFF; CDR3 DNA: TGTGCCAGCAGTTACCGAGGGCTTGGCGGGGAGCTGTTTTTT
V gene: TRBV5-4; D gene: TRBD2; clone size: -; J gene: TRBJ2-3; CDR3 protein: CASSVWTSGSSDTQYF; CDR3 DNA: TGTGCCAGCAGCGTGTGGACTAGCGGGAGTTCGGATACGCAGTATTTT
V gene: TRBV7-3; D gene: -; clone size: -; J gene: TRBJ2-5; CDR3 protein: CASSPGSQETQYF; CDR3 DNA: TGTGCCAGCAGCCCAGGGTCCCAAGAGACCCAGTACTTC
V gene: TRBV7-7; D gene: TRBD2; clone size: -; J gene: TRBJ2-7; CDR3 protein: CASSLEAGGREQYF; CDR3 DNA: TGTGCCAGCAGCTTAGAGGCGGGAGGACGCGAGCAGTACTTC
V gene: TRBV19; D gene: TRBD1; clone size: -; J gene: TRBJ2-7; CDR3 protein: CASSWTGGNGEQYF; CDR3 DNA: TGTGCCAGTAGCTGGACAGGGGGCAATGGCGAGCAGTACTTC
V gene: TRBV15; D gene: TRBD1; clone size: -; J gene: TRBJ2-7; CDR3 protein: CATSRDFPGQGYEQYF; CDR3 DNA: TGTGCCACCAGCAGAGATTTCCCGGGACAGGGCTACGAGCAGTACTTC
V gene: TRBV28; D gene: -; clone size: -; J gene: TRBJ2-5; CDR3 protein: CASSFEQEYQETQYF; CDR3 DNA: TGTGCCAGCAGTTTCGAACAGGAATACCAAGAGACCCAGTACTTC
V gene: TRBV30; D gene: TRBD1; clone size: -; J gene: TRBJ1-4; CDR3 protein: CAWRQGQGAFEKLFF; CDR3 DNA: TGTGCCTGGAGACAAGGACAGGGGGCCTTTGAAAAACTGTTTTTT
V gene: TRBV29-1; D gene: TRBD2; clone size: -; J gene: TRBJ2-1; CDR3 protein: CSVGVWAGVVHEQFF; CDR3 DNA: TGCAGCGTTGGAGTCTGGGCGGGAGTGGTCCATGAGCAGTTCTTC